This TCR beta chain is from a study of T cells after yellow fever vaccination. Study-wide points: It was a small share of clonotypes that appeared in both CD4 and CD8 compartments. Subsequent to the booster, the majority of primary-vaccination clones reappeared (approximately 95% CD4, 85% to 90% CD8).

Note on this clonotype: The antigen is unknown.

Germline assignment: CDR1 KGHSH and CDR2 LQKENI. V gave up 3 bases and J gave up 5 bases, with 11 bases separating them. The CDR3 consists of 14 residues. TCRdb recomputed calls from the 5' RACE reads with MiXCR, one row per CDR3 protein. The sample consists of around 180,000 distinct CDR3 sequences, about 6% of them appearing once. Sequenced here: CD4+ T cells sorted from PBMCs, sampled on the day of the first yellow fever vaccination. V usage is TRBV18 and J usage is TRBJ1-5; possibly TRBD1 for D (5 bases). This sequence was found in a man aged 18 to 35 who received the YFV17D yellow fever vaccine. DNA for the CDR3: TGTGCCAGCTCACCCCGACAGACCGATCAGCCCCAGCATTTT. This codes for CASSPRQTDQPQHF.